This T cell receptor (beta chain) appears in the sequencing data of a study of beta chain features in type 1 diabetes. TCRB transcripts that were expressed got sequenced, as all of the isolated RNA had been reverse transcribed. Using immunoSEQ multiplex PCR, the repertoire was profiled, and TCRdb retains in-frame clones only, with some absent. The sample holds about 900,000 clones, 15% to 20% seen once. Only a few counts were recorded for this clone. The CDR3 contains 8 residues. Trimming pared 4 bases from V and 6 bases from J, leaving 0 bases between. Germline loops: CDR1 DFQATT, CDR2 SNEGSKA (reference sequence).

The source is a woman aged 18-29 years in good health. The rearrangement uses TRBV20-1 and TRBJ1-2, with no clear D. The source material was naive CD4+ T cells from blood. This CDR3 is CSANGYTF. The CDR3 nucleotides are TGCAGTGCTAATGGCTACACCTTC.